This TCR beta chain was profiled in a study of T-cell reconstitution after alpha-beta-depleted transplantation in children. TCRbeta library construction was performed incorporating unique molecular identifiers. TCRdb processed the PCR reads anew with MiXCR; each CDR3 protein has one entry. The table lists 450,000 to 600,000 distinct CDR3 sequences, less than 35% of them singletons. The CDR3 is 16 residues long. The germline V gene has CDR1 SQVTM and CDR2 ANQGSEA. V lost 7 bases and J lost 1; bases outside the gene matches: 12. This clonotype came up a few times. The TCR was taken from a human donor who donated a stem cell graft to a child with aplastic anemia. The chain links TRBV29-1 to TRBJ1-1; TRBD1 matches 10 bases. This sample comprised PBMCs from the stem cell graft donor, obtained from the stem cell graft. This chain's CDR3 is CSARRSGQGTNTEAFF. CDR3 DNA: TGCAGCGCCCGAAGGTCGGGACAGGGGACGAACACTGAAGCTTTCTTT. Supplemented by reference TRBV29-1 and TRBJ1-1, the full variable domain reads SAVISQKPSRDICQRGTSLTIQCQVDSQVTMMFWYRQQPGQSLTLIATANQGSEATYESGFVIDKFPISRPNLTFSTLTVSNMSPEDSSIYLCSARRSGQGTNTEAFFGQGTRLTVV.